The 5 T cell receptor beta chains reported below all come from one sample, sequenced in a study of Ad26.COV2.S vaccination and SARS-CoV-2 variants. Clones were sequenced by immunoSEQ multiplex PCR, and TCRdb holds only the in-frame ones, with some missing. Of 300,000 to 400,000 clones in the sample, roughly 88% are singletons; the top ten hold 4.5% to 7%. Noted treatment: some 20 received Ad26.COV2.S at low or high dose, single or two shots; about five received placebo; per-sample allocation not given. Specimen acquisition occurred on day 63 following the initial vaccine or placebo injection. This material consisted of peripheral blood, taken in a trial of Ad26.COV2.S vaccine versus placebo. The receptors were sampled from a person aged 18-60 years who received the Ad26.COV2.S COVID-19 vaccine or a placebo.

The genes are TRBV7-6 and TRBJ2-1, with D unresolved. CDR1 and CDR2 (germline): SGHVS, FNYEAQ. The CDR3 runs to 13 residues. V was pared by 1 base and J by 3 bases, with 4 bases between. This CDR3 reads CASSLGLYNEQFF. CDR3 nucleotides: TGTGCCAGCAGCTTAGGTCTCTACAATGAGCAGTTCTTC.

This clone was counted a few times. The CDR3 region is CASSRTTSGGREQYF. Written as DNA, the CDR3 is TGTGCCAGCAGTCGGACAACTAGCGGGGGGCGGGAGCAGTACTTC. The rearrangement links TRBV2 to TRBJ2-7; 12 nucleotides line up with TRBD2. J lost 7 bases, V lost 5 bases, and 9 bases had no gene match. CDR1 and CDR2 (germline): SNHLY, FYNNEI. This CDR3 is built from 15 residues.

The rearrangement links TRBV19 to TRBJ1-2; no clear D. Per germline, CDR1 LNHDA and CDR2 SQIVND (reference sequence). The V end was cut by 7 bases, the J end by 2 bases, with 8 bases between. The CDR3 extends over 12 amino acids. CDR3 sequence (DNA): TGTGCCAGTAATGAAGGCAACTATGGCTACACCTTC. This sequence encodes CASNEGNYGYTF.

The rearrangement uses TRBV15 and TRBJ1-1; TRBD1 is a possible D gene (5 bases). The CDR3 spans 16 residues. Germline loops: CDR1 LNHNV, CDR2 YYDKDF (reference sequence). The V end lost 2 bases, the J end lost 5 bases, and 18 bases lay between the germline ends. The CDR3 loop reads CATSRSGPPGGTEAFF. CDR3 DNA: TGTGCCACCAGCAGATCAGGCCCCCCGGGGGGGACTGAAGCTTTCTTT.

The J gene is TRBJ1-2, the V gene TRBV3-1 (or the pseudogene TRBV3-2); 7 bases map to TRBD1. Germline values: CDR1 LGHDT, CDR2 YNNKEL (reference sequence). V was pared by 3 bases and J by 6 bases, with 10 bases of the junction left unmatched. The CDR3 length is 15 residues. As DNA, the CDR3 is TGTGCCAGCAGCCATCGGGGACAGAAGGCCAATGGCTACACCTTC. Residues: CASSHRGQKANGYTF.